A single sample gave rise to the 2 T cell receptor beta chains below, sequenced in a study of T cell repertoires in cytomegalovirus infection (dated by TCRdb to about 2019). The treatment or condition label of this sample denotes: in vitro stimulation with specific CMV peptide epitopes to enrich CMV-specific T cells. The listed sequencing device is Illumina HiSeq 1500. TCRdb reprocessing: public reads trimmed at Q25 with fastp, clones called with MiXCR, in-frame beta chains kept. Each record represents a unique CDR3 protein, reported with the most common genes and DNA among its rows. This sample holds about 480,000 distinct CDR3 sequences; more than 30% were observed only once. The ten largest clones add up to roughly 15% of the sample. These receptors are not linked to any known antigen. This specimen consisted of cultured PBMCs, obtained from culture after CMV antigen stimulation. These TCRs come from a human donor in good health (CMV status not recorded). Some clones in this sample may be carry-over from other donors' samples.

This rearrangement joins TRBV7-6 to TRBJ1-3; D may be TRBD1 (5 bases). The germline CDR1 and CDR2 sequences are SGHVS and FNYEAQ. V was shortened by 4 bases and J by 1 base, with 11 bases between the two germline ends. CDR3 length: 15 residues. Here the CDR3 reads CASSSPQGSGNTIYF. In DNA form, the CDR3 reads TGTGCCAGCAGCTCTCCCCAGGGATCTGGAAACACCATATATTTT.

This chain uses TRBV7-8 with TRBJ2-5; no reliable D call. Per the germline V gene, CDR1 is SGHVS and CDR2 is FQNEAQ. The CDR3 length is 13 residues. The V gene lost 5 bases and the J gene lost 5 bases, with 12 bases spanning the gap. The CDR3 is CASSVSRLETQYF. CDR3 in DNA: TGTGCCAGCAGCGTTAGTAGGCTTGAGACCCAGTACTTC.